The 20 T cell receptor beta chains listed next were all sequenced from one sample in a study of early T cells in non-severe SARS-CoV-2 infection (dated by TCRdb to the early 2020s). Library creation used 5' RACE. The instrument was a NextSeq 500. TCRdb redid the processing of the public reads, applying fastp at Q25 and MiXCR, and retained in-frame beta chains. Rows with one shared CDR3 protein collapse into an entry with the most common genes and DNA. This sample has roughly 60,000 distinct CDR3 sequences in its table, and roughly 5.3% of those were observed once. The ten largest clonotypes hold 6% to 7% of the sample. Sequenced material: whole blood. The receptors shown here come from an adult who was a healthcare worker with PCR-confirmed SARS-CoV-2 infection or an uninfected control (not recorded which).

This clonotype was seen many times. This chain connects TRBV7-2 to TRBJ1-6; a weak D match, TRBD1 (6 bases). Germline CDR1 reads SGHTA; CDR2 reads FQGNSA. CDR3 length: 14 amino acids. V lost 2 bases to trimming and J lost 7 bases, with 9 bases between them. Here the CDR3 reads CASSLRGRNSPLHF. The CDR3 DNA follows: TGTGCCAGCAGCTTAAGGGGGAGAAATTCACCCCTCCACTTT.

The chain uses TRBV9 and TRBJ2-1; unclear D gene. CDR3 length: 17 amino acids. CDR1 SGDLS and CDR2 YYNGEE come from the germline V gene. V lost 2 bases and J lost 2, with 17 bases in between. In DNA, the CDR3 is TGTGCCAGCAGCGTCCAAGGCAGCCACAACCCCTACAATGAGCAGTTCTTC. Protein product: CASSVQGSHNPYNEQFF.

Many counts were recorded for this clonotype. The V call is TRBV10-3, the J call TRBJ2-4; TRBD2 is a possible D gene (5 bases). The V end was cut by 2 bases, the J end by 0 bases, with 17 bases between. The CDR3 covers 18 residues. Germline CDR1 and CDR2: ENHRY and SYGVKD. Here the CDR3 DNA reads TGTGCCATCAGTGAGGAGGGTGGGCTCTCCAAAGCCAAAAACATTCAGTACTTC. Amino acids: CAISEEGGLSKAKNIQYF.

The chain links TRBV29-1 to TRBJ2-6; D is perhaps TRBD1 or TRBD2 (5 bases each). The CDR3 spans 13 residues. Germline loops: CDR1 SQVTM, CDR2 ANQGSEA. V was trimmed by 4 bases and J by 2 bases, leaving 6 bases between them. CDR3 sequence reads: CSVVGAGANVLTF. As DNA, the CDR3 is TGCAGCGTTGTGGGGGCTGGGGCCAACGTCCTGACTTTC.

This clonotype has at least ten counts. CDR3 in DNA: TGCGCCAGCAGCCCCGGGACAGGGGTATATGGCTACACCTTC. Encoded protein: CASSPGTGVYGYTF. J is TRBJ1-2 and V is TRBV5-1, with 10 bases that match TRBD1. This CDR3 has 14 residues. The J segment lost 5 bases and the V segment lost 4 bases, leaving 5 bases of the junction unmatched. Germline V lookup: CDR1 SGHRS, CDR2 YFSETQ.

This clonotype is categorized as medium-sized (0.01 to 0.1%). This chain uses TRBV29-1 with TRBJ1-5; D might be TRBD1 (5 bases). Trimming stripped 0 bases from V and 3 bases from J, with 6 bases between. Per germline, CDR1 SQVTM and CDR2 ANQGSEA. The CDR3 is made up of 13 amino acids. In DNA, the CDR3 is TGCAGCGTTGAAGAGGGGGTCAATCAGCCCCAGCATTTT. This translates into CSVEEGVNQPQHF.

The CDR3 loop reads CASSLVLEITEAFF. The DNA of the CDR3 is TGTGCCAGCAGTTTAGTTCTGGAAATCACTGAAGCTTTCTTT. This sequence joins TRBV28 and TRBJ1-1, with D uncertain. Germline V gene sequence: CDR1 MDHEN, CDR2 SYDVKM. Trimming shortened V by 2 bases and J by 4 bases, and 11 bases separated the two germline ends. The CDR3 loop spans 14 amino acids.

This clonotype was found many times. This chain links TRBV20-1 with TRBJ2-3; possibly TRBD1 for D (6 bases). The CDR3 runs to 16 residues. CDR1 is DFQATT and CDR2 is SNEGSKA in the germline V gene (reference sequence). Trimming shortened V by 1 base and J by 0 bases, and 14 bases separated the two germline ends. In DNA form, the CDR3 reads TGCAGTGCTAGAGGCTACAGGGTTGGGAGCACAGATACGCAGTATTTT. It specifies CSARGYRVGSTDTQYF.

The chain uses TRBV6-2 or TRBV6-3 and TRBJ2-7; the D gene is possibly TRBD1 (6 bases). From germline, CDR1 is MNHEY and CDR2 SVGEGT. V lost 6 bases and J 4 bases, leaving 10 bases between the germline ends. The CDR3 consists of 12 residues. CDR3 amino acids: CASRQGLYEQYF. The CDR3 DNA is TGTGCCAGCAGACAGGGTTTGTACGAGCAGTACTTC.

This clonotype has a handful of counts. The chain employs TRBV30 and TRBJ2-7, with 7 bases aligning to TRBD2. The germline V gene encodes CDR1 GTSNPN and CDR2 SVGIG (reference sequence). This CDR3 region has 13 residues. V shed 8 bases, J shed 5 bases, and the junction held 12 bases outside the gene matches. The CDR3 protein is CAPLGGRGNEQYF. CDR3 DNA sequence: TGTGCCCCCTTGGGGGGGAGAGGGAACGAGCAGTACTTC.

The CDR3 sequence is CSARDRAGEPLEQYF. Here the CDR3 DNA reads TGCAGTGCTAGAGATAGAGCGGGAGAACCCCTCGAGCAGTACTTC. The V call is TRBV20-1, the J call TRBJ2-7; 8 bases agree with TRBD2. V lost 0 bases, J lost 6 bases, and 10 bases stayed unmatched. Germline values: CDR1 DFQATT, CDR2 SNEGSKA (reference sequence). The CDR3 is 15 amino acids.

The V call is TRBV3-1, the J call TRBJ2-1; 8 nucleotides line up with TRBD2. From germline, CDR1 is LGHDT and CDR2 YNNKEL (reference sequence). The CDR3 length is 15 residues. The J segment lost 6 bases and the V segment lost 4 bases, leaving 8 bases of the junction unmatched. Written as DNA, the CDR3 is TGTGCCAGCAGCCGAGGCCAGCGGGGGAGCAATGAGCAGTTCTTC. It codes for CASSRGQRGSNEQFF.

The table lists this clonotype with many counts. The rearrangement links TRBV5-4 to TRBJ2-1; no reliable D call. V was shortened by 0 bases and J by 6 bases, with 10 bases between the two germline ends. The CDR3 runs 14 residues. Germline V lookup: CDR1 SGHNT, CDR2 YYREEE (reference sequence). This CDR3 is CASSLDGRSNEQFF. CDR3 nucleotide sequence: TGTGCCAGCAGCTTGGACGGAAGGAGCAATGAGCAGTTCTTC.

This clonotype was picked up many times. The chain combines TRBV24-1 with TRBJ2-1, with TRBD2 identical over 9 bases. V was clipped by 5 bases and J by 1 base; unmatched bases: 2. There are 15 residues in the CDR3. Germline V gene lookup returns CDR1 KGHDR and CDR2 SFDVKD. The CDR3 spells CATSASGGSYNEQFF. In DNA form, the CDR3 reads TGTGCCACCAGTGCGAGCGGGGGGTCCTACAATGAGCAGTTCTTC.

This clonotype was counted a few times. This chain joins TRBV29-1 and TRBJ1-2, with 8 bases matching TRBD1. With 6 bases clipped from V and 5 bases from J, the junction kept 14 bases outside the gene matches. The germline CDR1 and CDR2 sequences are SQVTM and ANQGSEA. CDR3 length: 15 amino acids. CDR3 nucleotides: TGCAGCGTCACAGGGGGGGACTCCCAGATATATGGCTACACCTTC. It codes for CSVTGGDSQIYGYTF.

This clonotype showed up just a few times. The rearrangement joins TRBV29-1 to TRBJ2-7; TRBD2 matches at 8 bases. Germline-derived CDR1 and CDR2 are SQVTM and ANQGSEA. Trimming at V came to 2 bases and at J to 7 bases, leaving 7 bases not matched to a gene. CDR3 length: 13 amino acids. The CDR3 nucleotides read TGCAGCGTTGAATACGCCGGGAGGGGGGAGCAGTACTTC. Translating it yields CSVEYAGRGEQYF.

There are many counts of this clonotype. The genes are TRBV15 and TRBJ1-3; possible D gene TRBD1, 6 bases. V was pared by 0 bases and J by 3 bases, with 12 bases between. In germline, CDR1 is LNHNV, CDR2 YYDKDF (reference sequence). The CDR3 extends over 16 amino acids. In DNA form, the CDR3 reads TGTGCCACCAGCAGAGATCTGGGGGCCGGTGGAAACACCATATATTTT. As protein: CATSRDLGAGGNTIYF. The variable domain in full, with the rest retrieved from reference TRBV15 and TRBJ1-3, is DAMVIQNPRYQVTQFGKPVTLSCSQTLNHNVMYWYQQKSSQAPKLLFHYYDKDFNNEADTPDNFQSRRPNTSFCFLDIRSPGLGDTAMYLCATSRDLGAGGNTIYFGEGSWLTVV.

The chain combines TRBV11-2 with TRBJ1-6; D call uncertain. The CDR3 sequence is 14 residues long. The V gene lost 3 bases and the J gene lost 6 bases, with 9 bases spanning the gap. Germline V gene lookup returns CDR1 SGHAT and CDR2 FQNNGV. CDR3 in DNA: TGTGCCAGCAGCTTCCAGGCTTCTAATTCACCCCTCCACTTT. Translating gives CASSFQASNSPLHF.

This clonotype was seen repeatedly, ten times or more. V and J are TRBV19 and TRBJ2-4; D tentatively fits TRBD1 or TRBD2 (5 bases each). This CDR3 contains 15 residues. CDR1 LNHDA and CDR2 SQIVND come from the germline V gene (reference sequence). V was clipped by 7 bases and J by 0 bases, with 13 bases between them. The CDR3 nucleotides are TGTGCCAGTAATGAGGGGTCCCTAGCCAAAAACATTCAGTACTTC. This sequence encodes CASNEGSLAKNIQYF.

This clonotype has ten or more counts. The chain carries TRBV5-4 and TRBJ2-4, with TRBD2 identical over 11 bases. V shed 5 bases, J shed 16 bases, and the junction held 11 bases outside the gene matches. CDR1 and CDR2 (germline): SGHNT, YYREEE (reference sequence). The CDR3 runs 13 residues. The chain's CDR3 is CASSQSPSGRNYF. Written as DNA, the CDR3 is TGTGCCAGCAGTCAATCCCCTAGCGGGAGGAATTACTTC.